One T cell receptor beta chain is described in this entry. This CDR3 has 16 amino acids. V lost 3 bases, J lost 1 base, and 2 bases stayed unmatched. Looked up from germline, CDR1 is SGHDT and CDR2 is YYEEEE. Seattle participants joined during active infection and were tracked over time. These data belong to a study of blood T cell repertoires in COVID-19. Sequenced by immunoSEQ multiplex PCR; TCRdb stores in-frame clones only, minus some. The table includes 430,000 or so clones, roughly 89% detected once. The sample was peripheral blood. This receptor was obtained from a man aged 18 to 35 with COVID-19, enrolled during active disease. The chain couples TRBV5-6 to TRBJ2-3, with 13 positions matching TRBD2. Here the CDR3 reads CASSSGLAGGTDTQYF. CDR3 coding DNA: TGTGCCAGCAGCTCTGGACTAGCGGGGGGCACAGATACGCAGTATTTT.